This section outlines one T cell receptor beta chain sequence together with its context. This may be a read error, as it is one base from a much larger clone. The data were taken from a study of regulatory T cells in long-lasting Graves disease. Time point specified: newly diagnosed GD, antithyroid drugs for less than 3 months. Researchers made the TCR library from RNA that was extracted from PBMCs. Through Arm-PCR of CDR3 regions and iRepertoire HTBI primers, TCR beta libraries were built. One entry per CDR3 protein, called by TCRdb with MiXCR from the multiplex PCR reads. This repertoire shows 380,000 or so distinct CDR3 sequences, 15% to 20% found once; its top ten account for about 19%. Trimming took 6 bases from V and 0 from J; bases not matched to a gene: 8. The germline CDR1 and CDR2 sequences are DFQATT and SNEGSKA (reference sequence). The CDR3 is 14 amino acids. These data were also reused for a study on T cells in Graves' hyperthyroidism and ophthalmopathy. That work adds: When the TCR CDR3 underwent first-round RT-PCR, the HTBI primer set was used. Ophthalmopathy was model-predicted a median about 6 months pre-onset.

The TCR sequence derives from a woman aged 18-29 years with Graves disease. This chain connects TRBV20-1 to TRBJ2-7; 7 bases match TRBD1. The material was peripheral blood mononuclear cells (PBMCs), obtained at new diagnosis, from a patient treated with antithyroid drugs. For the CDR3, the DNA is TGCAGTGCCACAGGACAGGAAAGCTCCTACGAGCAGTACTTC. This translates into CSATGQESSYEQYF.